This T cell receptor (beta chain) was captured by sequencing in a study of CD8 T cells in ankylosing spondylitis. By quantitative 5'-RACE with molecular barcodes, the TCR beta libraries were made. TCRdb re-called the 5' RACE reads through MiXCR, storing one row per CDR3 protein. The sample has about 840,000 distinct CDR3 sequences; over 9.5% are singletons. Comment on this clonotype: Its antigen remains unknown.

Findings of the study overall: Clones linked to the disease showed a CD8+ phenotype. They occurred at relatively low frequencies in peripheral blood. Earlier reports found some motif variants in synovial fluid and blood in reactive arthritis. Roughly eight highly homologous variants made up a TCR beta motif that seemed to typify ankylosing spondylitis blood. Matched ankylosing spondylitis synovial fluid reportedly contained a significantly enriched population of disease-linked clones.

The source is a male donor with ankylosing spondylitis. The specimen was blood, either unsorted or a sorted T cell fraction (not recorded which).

DNA of the CDR3: TGTGCCAGCAGTAACGTTGCAGAGACCCAGTACTTC. As protein: CASSNVAETQYF. This chain connects TRBV27 to TRBJ2-5; D is unresolved. CDR3 size: 12 residues. V dropped 5 bases and J dropped 4 bases, with 8 bases sitting between them. Germline V gene sequence: CDR1 MNHEY, CDR2 SMNVEV (reference sequence).